This T cell receptor (beta chain) was found in a study of T-cell memory formation after mild COVID-19. TCRdb recomputed calls from the 5' RACE reads with MiXCR, one row per CDR3 protein. The table records 450,000 or so distinct CDR3 sequences, around a quarter of them present only once. Trimming cost V 6 bases and J 6 bases; bases outside gene matches: 14. Germline CDR1 is MNHEY and CDR2 is SVGEGT. The CDR3 contains 17 residues. Sequenced sample: PBMCs or a T cell subset sorted from them (not recorded which). The sequence was obtained from an adult woman who had mild COVID-19 (a few samples of this study predate the infection). Cell type and time point are not known. This rearrangement joins TRBV6-2 or TRBV6-3 to TRBJ2-2, with 9 bases aligning to TRBD2. CDR3 amino acids: CASSDASGLAVPGELFF. CDR3 nucleotide sequence: TGTGCCAGCAGCGACGCCTCGGGACTAGCAGTCCCCGGGGAGCTGTTTTTT.